This is a list of T cell receptor beta chains from one sample in a study of PD-1 blockade in mismatch repair-deficient tumors. Clones were read by immunoSEQ multiplex PCR, and TCRdb kept only the in-frame ones, dropping some. The table includes tens of thousands of clones, 70% to 80% detected once. Material: peripheral blood, obtained 4 weeks after starting pembrolizumab. The receptors stem from an adult with mismatch repair-deficient cancer. The CDR3 runs from the conserved cysteine through the conserved F or W. D genes are given only for firm matches. A clone size is listed for some rows: how often the clone was seen (once, few, many), or a class if it is expanded.

V	size	D	J	CDR3	DNA
TRBV27	.	.	TRBJ1-1	CASSSRTQGNTEAFF	TGTGCCAGCAGTTCTAGAACTCAGGGGAACACTGAAGCTTTCTTT
TRBV19	.	.	TRBJ2-7	CASGPGTTRYEQYF	TGTGCCAGTGGCCCCGGGACAACACGATACGAGCAGTACTTC
TRBV29-1	.	TRBD1	TRBJ2-3	CSVEGGQGADTQYF	TGCAGCGTCGAAGGTGGGCAGGGGGCAGATACGCAGTATTTT
TRBV18	.	.	TRBJ2-1	CASSPTAYNEQFF	TGTGCCAGCTCACCAACAGCTTACAATGAGCAGTTCTTC
TRBV10-2	.	TRBD2	TRBJ2-3	CASSENRGRVDTQYF	TGCGCCAGCAGTGAGAACCGCGGGAGGGTTGATACGCAGTATTTT
TRBV27	.	.	TRBJ2-5	CASPAPLAETQYF	TGTGCCAGCCCGGCCCCTTTGGCGGAGACCCAGTACTTC
TRBV6-1	.	.	TRBJ2-2	CASSERGSVNTGELFF	TGTGCCAGCAGTGAACGGGGTAGCGTGAACACCGGGGAGCTGTTTTTT
TRBV28	.	TRBD1	TRBJ2-7	CASREDRDYEQYF	TGTGCCAGCCGGGAAGACAGGGACTACGAGCAGTACTTC
TRBV4-3	few	.	TRBJ1-3	CASSQVYRVQDTIYF	TGCGCCAGCAGCCAAGTGTACAGGGTGCAGGACACCATATATTTT
TRBV9	.	.	TRBJ1-2	CASSVAGRPNYGYTF	TGTGCCAGCAGCGTAGCGGGCAGACCTAACTATGGCTACACCTTC
TRBV5-4	.	.	TRBJ1-3	CASSFDGSSGNTIYF	TGTGCCAGCAGCTTTGACGGGTCCTCTGGAAACACCATATATTTT
TRBV7-3	.	TRBD2	TRBJ2-2	CASSSSGTSGSKTGELFF	TGTGCCAGCAGCTCCTCCGGGACTAGCGGGAGTAAGACCGGGGAGCTGTTTTTT
TRBV5-4	.	TRBD1	TRBJ1-2	CASSLPGGIDGYTF	TGTGCCAGCAGCTTGCCAGGGGGCATTGATGGCTACACCTTC
TRBV13	.	TRBD1	TRBJ2-7	CASTPGQGHYEQYF	TGTGCCAGCACACCGGGACAGGGCCACTACGAGCAGTACTTC
TRBV4-2	.	TRBD2	TRBJ2-7	CASSQDWLAGALSYEQYF	TGTGCCAGCAGCCAAGATTGGCTAGCGGGAGCCCTCTCCTACGAGCAGTACTTC
TRBV7-9	.	TRBD2	TRBJ2-3	CASSLVSGASGTDTQYF	TGTGCCAGCAGCTTAGTCTCAGGGGCTAGCGGGACAGATACGCAGTATTTT
TRBV7-8	.	TRBD2	TRBJ2-2	CASSPDWREKAGELFF	TGTGCCAGCAGCCCGGACTGGCGGGAGAAGGCCGGGGAGCTGTTTTTT
TRBV5-1	.	.	TRBJ2-7	CASSLVRRGAYEQYF	TGCGCCAGCAGCTTAGTGCGTCGGGGCGCCTACGAGCAGTACTTC
TRBV29-1	.	TRBD1	TRBJ2-1	CSVEPGTAYNEQFF	TGCAGCGTTGAACCCGGGACAGCCTACAATGAGCAGTTCTTC
TRBV23-1	.	.	TRBJ2-5	CASSPRGQGETQYF	TGCGCCAGCAGTCCCCGAGGGCAGGGAGAGACCCAGTACTTC
TRBV4-2	.	.	TRBJ2-2	CASSPEPTGELFF	TGTGCCAGCAGCCCCGAACCGACCGGGGAGCTGTTTTTT
TRBV6-5	.	.	TRBJ2-1	CASSLTGSYNEQFF	TGTGCCAGCAGCTTGACAGGCTCCTACAATGAGCAGTTCTTC
TRBV18	.	.	TRBJ2-1	CASSPLTGLANNEQFF	TGTGCCAGCTCACCCCTAACAGGGTTGGCAAACAATGAGCAGTTCTTC
TRBV9	few	.	TRBJ1-2	CASSSYGYTF	TGTGCCAGCAGCAGCTATGGCTACACCTTC
TRBV4-1	.	TRBD1	TRBJ1-2	CASSKDRVGYGYTF	TGCGCCAGCAGCAAGGACAGGGTTGGCTATGGCTACACCTTC
TRBV6-4	.	.	TRBJ2-1	CASSANRASYNEQFF	TGTGCCAGCAGTGCGAACAGAGCCTCCTACAATGAGCAGTTCTTC
TRBV5-1	.	.	TRBJ2-5	CASSRGTEETQYF	TGCGCCAGCAGCAGGGGGACGGAAGAGACCCAGTACTTC
TRBV4-1	.	TRBD2	TRBJ2-2	CASSQASGSDTGELFF	TGCGCCAGCAGCCAAGCTAGCGGGAGTGACACCGGGGAGCTGTTTTTT
TRBV2	.	TRBD2	TRBJ2-1	CASSEFSGRLNEQFF	TGTGCCAGCAGTGAGTTTAGCGGGAGGTTAAATGAGCAGTTCTTC